Each of the 8 T cell receptor beta chains below was sequenced from the same sample in a study of T cell responses to AZD1222 COVID-19 vaccine (dated by TCRdb to the early 2020s). Explained via the paper, the time point label denotes: about 28 days (+/-7) after the second vaccine dose. The library relied on the immunoSEQ multiplex PCR assay. TCRdb limited this immuneACCESS table to in-frame rearrangements with V and J called. A share of clones is missing; checked studies link under half to unresolved V genes, and the rest is unexplained. Counted in this sample were some 130,000 clones; about 93% of them appeared once. Around 7.1% of the sample belongs to the ten largest clones. Sequencing was performed on peripheral blood, taken 28 days after the second AZD1222 dose. The source is an adult who received the AZD1222 COVID-19 vaccine.

The chain has TRBV19 and TRBJ1-3; no clear D. V gave up 8 bases and J gave up 0 bases, with 14 bases separating them. The CDR3 runs 15 residues. CDR1 and CDR2 (germline): LNHDA, SQIVND (reference sequence). This CDR3 reads CASEGRINSGNTIYF. In nucleotides, the CDR3 is TGTGCCAGTGAAGGACGGATAAACTCTGGAAACACCATATATTTT.

CDR3 nucleotides: TGTGCCAGCAGCTCGGGACAGATCTCAGGAAACACCATATATTTT. As protein: CASSSGQISGNTIYF. The chain combines TRBV7-9 with TRBJ1-3, with TRBD1 identical over 7 bases. V lost 4 bases and J lost 4; bases outside the gene matches: 7. The CDR3 is 15 residues long. The germline V gene encodes CDR1 SEHNR and CDR2 FQNEAQ (reference sequence).

The V gene is TRBV19, the J gene TRBJ1-1; a weak D match, TRBD1 (5 bases). Trimming shortened V by 4 bases and J by 0 bases, and 9 bases separated the two germline ends. The CDR3 totals 14 residues. CDR1 is LNHDA and CDR2 is SQIVND in the germline V gene (reference sequence). This CDR3 is CASSRGGLNTEAFF. The CDR3 DNA reads TGTGCCAGTAGTAGGGGGGGGTTGAACACTGAAGCTTTCTTT.

The V and J genes are TRBV18 and TRBJ1-5; no clear D gene. V was trimmed by 5 bases and J by 2 bases, leaving 13 bases between them. The CDR3 has 15 residues. Germline-derived CDR1 and CDR2 are KGHSH and LQKENI. CDR3 protein: CASSTGLRGNQPQHF. CDR3 nucleotides: TGTGCCAGCTCAACCGGACTGAGGGGCAATCAGCCCCAGCATTTT.

This clone occurred a few times. The genes are TRBV10-2 and TRBJ1-6, with D uncertain. Germline values: CDR1 WSHSY, CDR2 SAAADI. V lost 8 bases and J lost 6, with 8 bases in between. The CDR3 totals 12 residues. CDR3 loop: CASSSPNSPLHF. CDR3 nucleotide sequence: TGCGCCAGCTCCTCACCTAATTCACCCCTCCACTTT.

The chain carries TRBV11-3 and TRBJ2-6, with a tentative D call TRBD2 (5 bases). The CDR3 contains 14 residues. V lost 4 bases and J 4 bases, leaving 8 bases between the germline ends. Germline CDR1 SGHNT, CDR2 YENEEA. The CDR3 reads CASSWSGGANVLTF. As DNA, the CDR3 is TGTGCCAGCAGCTGGTCGGGGGGGGCCAACGTCCTGACTTTC.

As to this clone: Other DNA sequences in this specimen translate into the identical CDR3. The chain joins TRBV19 to TRBJ1-1, with D possibly being TRBD1 (5 bases). Germline V gene data show CDR1 as LNHDA and CDR2 as SQIVND (reference sequence). This CDR3 is built from 12 residues. V lost 9 bases to trimming and J lost 3 bases, with 11 bases between them. CDR3 sequence (DNA): TGTGCCAGCTCAACAGGATACACTGAAGCTTTCTTT. Translation gives CASSTGYTEAFF. Together with reference TRBV19 and TRBJ1-1, the CDR3 gives the full variable domain: DGGITQSPKYLFRKEGQNVTLSCEQNLNHDAMYWYRQDPGQGLRLIYYSQIVNDFQKGDIAEGYSVSREKKESFPLTVTSAQKNPTAFYLCASSTGYTEAFFGQGTRLTVV.

This rearrangement joins TRBV18 to TRBJ1-5; the D is unclear. Trimming left V 6 bases short and J 3 bases short, with 9 bases between. The germline gives CDR1 KGHSH, CDR2 LQKENI. CDR3 size: 13 residues. CDR3 DNA: TGTGCCAGCTCGCCCATTTACAATCAGCCCCAGCATTTT. This sequence encodes CASSPIYNQPQHF.